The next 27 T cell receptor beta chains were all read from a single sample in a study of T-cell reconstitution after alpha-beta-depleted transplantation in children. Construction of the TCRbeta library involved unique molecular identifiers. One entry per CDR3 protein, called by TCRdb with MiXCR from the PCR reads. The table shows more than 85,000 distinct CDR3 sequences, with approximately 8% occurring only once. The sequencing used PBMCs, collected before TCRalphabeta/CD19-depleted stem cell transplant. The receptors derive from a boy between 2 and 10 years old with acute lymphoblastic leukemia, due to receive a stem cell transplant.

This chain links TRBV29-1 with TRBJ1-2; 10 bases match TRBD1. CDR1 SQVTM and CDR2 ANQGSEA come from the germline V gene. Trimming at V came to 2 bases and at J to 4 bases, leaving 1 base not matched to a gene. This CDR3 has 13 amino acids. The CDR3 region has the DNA TGCAGCGTTGAACGGACAGGGGGCTATGGCTACACCTTC. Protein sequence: CSVERTGGYGYTF. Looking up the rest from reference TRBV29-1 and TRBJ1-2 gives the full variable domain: SAVISQKPSRDICQRGTSLTIQCQVDSQVTMMFWYRQQPGQSLTLIATANQGSEATYESGFVIDKFPISRPNLTFSTLTVSNMSPEDSSIYLCSVERTGGYGYTFGSGTRLTVV.

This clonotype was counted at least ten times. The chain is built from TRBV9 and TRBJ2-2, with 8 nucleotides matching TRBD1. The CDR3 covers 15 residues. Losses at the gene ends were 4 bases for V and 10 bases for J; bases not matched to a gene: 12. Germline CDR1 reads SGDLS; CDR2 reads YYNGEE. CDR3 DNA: TGTGCCAGCAGCTCCTACAGGGGGGTTGGTGTGGAGCTGTTTTTT. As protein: CASSSYRGVGVELFF.

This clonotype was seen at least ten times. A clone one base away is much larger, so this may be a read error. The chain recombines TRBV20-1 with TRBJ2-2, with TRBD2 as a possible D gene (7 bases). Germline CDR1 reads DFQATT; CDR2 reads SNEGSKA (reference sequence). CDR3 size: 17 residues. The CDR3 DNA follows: TGCTGTGCTAGAGATCTCGGTGGGGGGGCCACGTATGGGGAGCTGTTTTTT. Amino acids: CCARDLGGGATYGELFF.

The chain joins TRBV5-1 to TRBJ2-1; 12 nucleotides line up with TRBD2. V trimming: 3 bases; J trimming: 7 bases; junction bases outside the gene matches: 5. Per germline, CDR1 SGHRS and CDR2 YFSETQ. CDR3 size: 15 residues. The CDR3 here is CASSYLAGGLNEQFF. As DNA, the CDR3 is TGCGCCAGCAGCTATCTAGCGGGGGGGCTTAATGAGCAGTTCTTC.

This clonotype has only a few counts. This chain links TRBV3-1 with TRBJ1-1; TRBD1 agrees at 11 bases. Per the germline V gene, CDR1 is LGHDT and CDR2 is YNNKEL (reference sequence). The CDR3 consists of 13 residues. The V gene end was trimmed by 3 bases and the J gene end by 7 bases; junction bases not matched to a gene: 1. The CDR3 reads CASSQGTGGEAFF. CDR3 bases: TGTGCCAGCAGCCAGGGGACAGGGGGTGAAGCTTTCTTT.

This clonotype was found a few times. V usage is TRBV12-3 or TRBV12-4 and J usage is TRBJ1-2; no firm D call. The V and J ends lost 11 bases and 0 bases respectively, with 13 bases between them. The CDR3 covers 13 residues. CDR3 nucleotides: TGTGCCGTTCGGGAGGATACTAACTATGGCTACACCTTC. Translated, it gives CAVREDTNYGYTF.

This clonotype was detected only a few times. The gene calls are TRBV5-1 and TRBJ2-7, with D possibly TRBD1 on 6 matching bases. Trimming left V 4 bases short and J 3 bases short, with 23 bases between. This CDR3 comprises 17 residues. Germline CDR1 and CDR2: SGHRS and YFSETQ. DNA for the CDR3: TGCGCCAGCAGCCCGGTGGTAGGGGGAAATAACCTCTACGAGCAGTACTTC. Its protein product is CASSPVVGGNNLYEQYF.

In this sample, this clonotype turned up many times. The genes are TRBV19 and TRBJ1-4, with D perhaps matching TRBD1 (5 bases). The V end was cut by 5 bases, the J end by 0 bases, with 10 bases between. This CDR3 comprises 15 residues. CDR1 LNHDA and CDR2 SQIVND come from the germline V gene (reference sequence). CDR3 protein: CASSPGTATNEKLFF. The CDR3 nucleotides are TGTGCCAGTAGTCCGGGGACCGCAACTAATGAAAAACTGTTTTTT.

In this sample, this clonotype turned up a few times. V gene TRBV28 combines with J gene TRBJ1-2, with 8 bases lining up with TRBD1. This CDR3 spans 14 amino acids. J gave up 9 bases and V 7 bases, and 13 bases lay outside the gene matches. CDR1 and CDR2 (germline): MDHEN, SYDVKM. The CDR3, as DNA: TGTGCCAGCACAGAGAGGACCGGGGACAGGAGCTACACCTTC. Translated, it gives CASTERTGDRSYTF.

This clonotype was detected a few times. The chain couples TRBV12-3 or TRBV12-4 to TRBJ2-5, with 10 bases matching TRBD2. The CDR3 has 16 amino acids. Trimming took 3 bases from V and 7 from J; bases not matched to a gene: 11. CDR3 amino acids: CASSFGSGGTLGTQYF. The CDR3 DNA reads TGTGCCAGCAGTTTTGGTAGCGGGGGGACCCTAGGGACCCAGTACTTC.

The CDR3 bases are TGTGCCAGCAGCGCCGAGGGGATGAGAGAGACCCAGTACTTC. Amino acids: CASSAEGMRETQYF. The chain employs TRBV9 and TRBJ2-5, with D possibly being TRBD1 or TRBD2 (5 bases each). Germline CDR1 is SGDLS and CDR2 is YYNGEE. This CDR3 is 14 amino acids long. Trimming removed 3 bases from V and 4 bases from J, with 13 bases in between.

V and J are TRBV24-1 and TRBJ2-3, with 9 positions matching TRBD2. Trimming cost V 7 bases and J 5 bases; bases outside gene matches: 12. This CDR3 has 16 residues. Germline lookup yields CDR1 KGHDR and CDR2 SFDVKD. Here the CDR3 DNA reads TGTGCCACCAGCTTCCCGAGCGGGGGGCAGGGAGATACGCAGTATTTT. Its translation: CATSFPSGGQGDTQYF.

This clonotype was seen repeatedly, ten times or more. CDR3 in amino acids: CAISERGGNYGYTF. CDR3 nucleotides: TGTGCCATCAGTGAGAGGGGAGGAAACTATGGCTACACCTTC. The rearrangement uses TRBV10-3 and TRBJ1-2; D might be TRBD1 (5 bases). The CDR3 spans 14 residues. Trimming removed 2 bases at V and 2 bases at J, with 9 bases between. Germline CDR1 reads ENHRY; CDR2 reads SYGVKD.

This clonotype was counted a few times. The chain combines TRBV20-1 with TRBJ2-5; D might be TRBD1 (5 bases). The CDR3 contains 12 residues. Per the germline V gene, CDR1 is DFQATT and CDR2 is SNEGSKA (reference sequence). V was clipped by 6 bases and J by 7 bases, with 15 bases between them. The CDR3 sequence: CSADIWRRTQYF. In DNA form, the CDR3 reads TGCAGTGCGGACATTTGGCGTCGGACCCAGTACTTC.

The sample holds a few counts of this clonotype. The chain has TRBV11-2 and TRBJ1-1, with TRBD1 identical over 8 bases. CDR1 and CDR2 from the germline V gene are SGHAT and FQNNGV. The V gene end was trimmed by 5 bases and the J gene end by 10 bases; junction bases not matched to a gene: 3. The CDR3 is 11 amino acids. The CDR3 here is CASSPTGVAFF. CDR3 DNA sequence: TGTGCCAGCAGCCCGACAGGGGTAGCTTTCTTT.

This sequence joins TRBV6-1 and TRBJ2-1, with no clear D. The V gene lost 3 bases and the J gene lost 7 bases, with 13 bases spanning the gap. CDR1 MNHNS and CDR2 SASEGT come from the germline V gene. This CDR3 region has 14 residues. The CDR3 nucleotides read TGTGCCAGCAGTGAGTCATACGGCCGGAATGAGCAGTTCTTC. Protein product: CASSESYGRNEQFF.

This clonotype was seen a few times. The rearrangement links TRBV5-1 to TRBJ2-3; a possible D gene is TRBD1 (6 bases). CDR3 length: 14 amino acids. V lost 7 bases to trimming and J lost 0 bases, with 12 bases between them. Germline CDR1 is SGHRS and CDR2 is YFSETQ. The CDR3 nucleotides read TGCGCCAGCTTTACCAGGGGTAGCACAGATACGCAGTATTTT. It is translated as CASFTRGSTDTQYF.

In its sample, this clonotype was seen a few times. CDR3 region: CASSSTPGQGVRGYGYTF. The CDR3, as DNA: TGTGCCAGCAGCTCGACACCGGGACAGGGGGTGAGGGGCTATGGCTACACCTTC. V is TRBV5-4 and J is TRBJ1-2; 11 nucleotides agree with TRBD1. CDR1 SGHNT and CDR2 YYREEE come from the germline V gene (reference sequence). The CDR3 is 18 residues long. With 3 bases clipped from V and 4 bases from J, the junction kept 14 bases outside the gene matches.

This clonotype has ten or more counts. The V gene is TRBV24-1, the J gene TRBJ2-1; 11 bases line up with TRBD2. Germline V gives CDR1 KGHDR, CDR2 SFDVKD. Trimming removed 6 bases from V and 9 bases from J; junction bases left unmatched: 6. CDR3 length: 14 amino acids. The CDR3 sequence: CATSLAGGPVEQFF. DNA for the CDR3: TGTGCCACCAGTTTAGCGGGGGGGCCTGTTGAGCAGTTCTTC.

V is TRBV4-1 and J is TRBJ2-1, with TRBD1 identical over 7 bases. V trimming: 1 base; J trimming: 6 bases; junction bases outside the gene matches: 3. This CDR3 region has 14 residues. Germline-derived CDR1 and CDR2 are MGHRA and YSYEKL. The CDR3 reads CASSQARGSNEQFF. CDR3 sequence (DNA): TGCGCCAGCAGCCAAGCCAGGGGGTCCAATGAGCAGTTCTTC.

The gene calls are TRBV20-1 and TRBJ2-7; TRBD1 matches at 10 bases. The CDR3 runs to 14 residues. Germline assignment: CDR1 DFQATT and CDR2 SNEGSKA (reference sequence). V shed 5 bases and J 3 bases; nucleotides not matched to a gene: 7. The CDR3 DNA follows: TGCAGTGCTCGGACGGACAGGGGGGGCTACGAGCAGTACTTC. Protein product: CSARTDRGGYEQYF.

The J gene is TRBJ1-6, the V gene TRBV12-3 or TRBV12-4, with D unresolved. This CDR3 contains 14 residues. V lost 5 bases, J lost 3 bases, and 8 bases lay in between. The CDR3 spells CASSPGGYNSPLHF. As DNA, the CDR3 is TGTGCCAGCAGTCCCGGTGGCTATAATTCACCCCTCCACTTT.

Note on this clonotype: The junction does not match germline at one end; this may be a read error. Here the CDR3 reads CSISGESYNEQFF. For the CDR3, the DNA is TGTTCCATCAGTGGTGAATCCTACAATGAGCAGTTCTTC. The J gene is TRBJ2-1, the V gene TRBV10-3, with D uncertain. The germline gives CDR1 ENHRY, CDR2 SYGVKD. This CDR3 has 13 amino acids.

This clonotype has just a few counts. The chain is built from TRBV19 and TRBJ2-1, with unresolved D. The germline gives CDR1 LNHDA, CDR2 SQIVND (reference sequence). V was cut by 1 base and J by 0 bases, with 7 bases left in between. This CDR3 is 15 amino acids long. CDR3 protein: CASSIGQSSYNEQFF. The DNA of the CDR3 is TGTGCCAGTAGTATAGGGCAGAGCTCCTACAATGAGCAGTTCTTC.

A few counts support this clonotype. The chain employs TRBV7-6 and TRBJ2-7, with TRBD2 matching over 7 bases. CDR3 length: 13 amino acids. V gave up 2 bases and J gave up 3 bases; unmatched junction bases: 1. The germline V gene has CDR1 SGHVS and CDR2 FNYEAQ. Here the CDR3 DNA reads TGTGCCAGCAGCTTAAGCGGGATCTACGAGCAGTACTTC. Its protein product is CASSLSGIYEQYF. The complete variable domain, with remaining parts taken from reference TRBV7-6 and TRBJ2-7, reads GAGVSQSPRYKVTKRGQDVALRCDPISGHVSLYWYRQALGQGPEFLTYFNYEAQQDKSGLPNDRFSAERPEGSISTLTIQRTEQRDSAMYRCASSLSGIYEQYFGPGTRLTVT.

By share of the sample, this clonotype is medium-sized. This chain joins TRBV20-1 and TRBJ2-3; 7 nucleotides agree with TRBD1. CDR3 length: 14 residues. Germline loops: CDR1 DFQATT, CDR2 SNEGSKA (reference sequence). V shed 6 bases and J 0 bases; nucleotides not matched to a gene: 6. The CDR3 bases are TGCAGTGCCCGGGGACAGACTAGCACAGATACGCAGTATTTT. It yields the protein CSARGQTSTDTQYF.

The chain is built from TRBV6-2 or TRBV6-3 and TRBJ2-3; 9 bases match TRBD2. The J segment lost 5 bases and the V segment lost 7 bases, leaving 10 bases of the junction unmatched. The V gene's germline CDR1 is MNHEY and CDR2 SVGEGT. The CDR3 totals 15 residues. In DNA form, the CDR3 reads TGTGCCAGCACCTACAGGATTAGCGGGGGAGATACGCAGTATTTT. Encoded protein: CASTYRISGGDTQYF.